This paragraph covers one T cell receptor (beta chain) sequence. These data originate in a study of blood T cell repertoires in COVID-19. Libraries were prepared by immunoSEQ multiplex PCR; TCRdb keeps only in-frame clonotypes and omits some of them. The table includes 250,000 to 350,000 clones, about 92% detected once. Germline values: CDR1 SNHLY, CDR2 FYNNEI. The CDR3 consists of 14 residues. V gave up 2 bases and J gave up 4 bases, with 9 bases separating them. V usage is TRBV2 and J usage is TRBJ1-3; D remains ambiguous. The sample comprised PBMCs or T cells enriched from blood (not recorded which). The source of this sequence is a woman aged 25-40 years who had recovered from COVID-19. CDR3: CASSERGSGNTIYF. Here the CDR3 DNA reads TGTGCCAGCAGTGAACGGGGATCCGGAAACACCATATATTTT.